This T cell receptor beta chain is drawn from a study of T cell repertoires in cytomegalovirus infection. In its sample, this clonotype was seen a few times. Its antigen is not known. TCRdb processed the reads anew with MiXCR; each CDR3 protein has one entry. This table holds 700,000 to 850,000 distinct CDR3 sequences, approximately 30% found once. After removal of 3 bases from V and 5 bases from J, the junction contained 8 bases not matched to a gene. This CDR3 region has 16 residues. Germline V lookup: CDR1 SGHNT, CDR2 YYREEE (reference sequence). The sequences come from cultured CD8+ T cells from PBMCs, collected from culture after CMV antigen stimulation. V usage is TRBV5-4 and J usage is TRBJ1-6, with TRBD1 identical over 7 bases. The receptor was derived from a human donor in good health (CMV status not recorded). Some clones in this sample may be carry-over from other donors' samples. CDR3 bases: TGTGCCAGCAGCTCTGGGGTGACAGGGAATAATTCACCCCTCCACTTT. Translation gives CASSSGVTGNNSPLHF.